Below are 27 T cell receptor beta chains sequenced from a single sample in a study of molecular identifiers for immune sequencing clone quantification. TCRdb re-called the PCR reads with MiXCR, one entry per CDR3 protein. The sample lists about 640,000 distinct CDR3 sequences; nearly 20% were seen once. The material sequenced was naive CD8+ T cells from blood, with Jurkat cell RNA spiked in. Subset described: FACS-sorted CD8+CD4-CCR7+CD45RA+ naive T cells. These receptor sequences come from a human donor in good health. Some libraries in this study had Jurkat cell RNA spiked in.

Comments on this clonotype: Just one base apart from a much larger clone, this may be a read error. The chain recombines TRBV7-8 with TRBJ2-1; TRBD1 aligns across 9 bases. The J segment lost 8 bases and the V segment lost 0 bases, leaving 14 bases of the junction unmatched. The CDR3 is made up of 18 amino acids. Germline CDR1 SGHVS, CDR2 FQNEAQ. The CDR3 coding sequence is TGTGCCAGCAGCTTAGCGCCGTTCGGGACAGGGAGCGGCGATGAGCAGTTCTTC. Its translation is CASSLAPFGTGSGDEQFF.

In this sample, this clonotype turned up many times. The chain has TRBV10-3 and TRBJ1-2; D may be TRBD1 (5 bases). V was pared by 4 bases and J by 10 bases, with 10 bases between. In germline, CDR1 is ENHRY, CDR2 SYGVKD. The CDR3 runs to 11 residues. This chain's CDR3 is CAISGGQFYTF. Written as DNA, the CDR3 is TGTGCCATCAGTGGTGGACAATTCTACACCTTC.

The chain combines TRBV7-6 with TRBJ1-1, with D perhaps TRBD1 (5 bases). The germline gives CDR1 SGHVS, CDR2 FNYEAQ. Trimming removed 1 base from V and 1 base from J, with 10 bases in between. The CDR3 contains 15 residues. The CDR3 sequence is CASSLDLGRNTEAFF. As DNA, the CDR3 is TGTGCCAGCAGCTTAGATCTGGGGCGGAACACTGAAGCTTTCTTT.

Ten or more counts support this clonotype. The chain recombines TRBV4-1 with TRBJ2-1; 8 bases are a match to TRBD1. The V gene's germline CDR1 is MGHRA and CDR2 YSYEKL. The V segment lost 0 bases and the J segment 8 bases; nucleotides outside the gene matches: 9. The length of the CDR3 is 16 residues. CDR3 DNA: TGCGCCAGCAGCCAAGAGACAGGGGTGATGATCGATGAGCAGTTCTTC. This translates into CASSQETGVMIDEQFF.

Remarks on this clonotype: An end of the junction differs from the germline gene, which may be a read error. The chain is built from TRBV11-2 and TRBJ2-5; no definite D call. Germline CDR1 is SGHAT and CDR2 is FQNNGV. The CDR3 spans 11 residues. The DNA of the CDR3 is TGTGCCAGCAGCTTAGTCGGAGTCCTGGACTTC. Amino acids: CASSLVGVLDF.

J is TRBJ2-5 and V is TRBV10-3; D uncertain. Germline assignment: CDR1 ENHRY and CDR2 SYGVKD. This CDR3 is 13 amino acids long. V lost 3 bases and J 5 bases, leaving 10 bases between the germline ends. Written as DNA, the CDR3 is TGTGCCATCAGTGACCCGATAGGGGAGACCCAGTACTTC. Translating it yields CAISDPIGETQYF.

This clonotype was counted many times. The chain has TRBV20-1 and TRBJ2-3, with TRBD1 matching over 7 bases. V trimming: 2 bases; J trimming: 0 bases; junction bases outside the gene matches: 5. Germline-derived CDR1 and CDR2 are DFQATT and SNEGSKA (reference sequence). The CDR3 totals 15 residues. This CDR3 reads CSARPGQESTDTQYF. CDR3 DNA sequence: TGCAGTGCTAGACCCGGACAGGAAAGCACAGATACGCAGTATTTT.

At least ten counts were recorded for this clonotype. The rearrangement links TRBV2 to TRBJ1-4; D remains ambiguous. This CDR3 contains 11 residues. Germline lookup yields CDR1 SNHLY and CDR2 FYNNEI. V gave up 4 bases and J gave up 8 bases, with 5 bases separating them. The CDR3 DNA is TGTGCCAGCAGTGGTATAGAAAAACTGTTTTTT. Translating gives CASSGIEKLFF.

Note on this clonotype: A read error may explain this, as a much larger clone is one base away. This chain links TRBV12-3 or TRBV12-4 with TRBJ2-3; a weak D match, TRBD2 (5 bases). This CDR3 is built from 13 residues. This CDR3 reads CASILALPDTQYF. CDR3 in DNA: TGTGCCAGCATTTTAGCGCTCCCAGATACGCAGTATTTT.

Comments on this clonotype: Given a much more abundant clone one base away, this may be a read error. This chain joins TRBV5-3 and TRBJ2-2; D call uncertain. TRBV5-3 is recorded as an ORF, its role being uncertain. V was pared by 10 bases and J by 0 bases, with 16 bases between. The CDR3 length is 15 residues. CDR3 amino acids: CACSLVESNTGELFF. The CDR3, as DNA: TGTGCCTGCAGCTTGGTGGAGTCGAACACCGGGGAGCTGTTTTTT.

Many counts were recorded for this clonotype. The gene calls are TRBV5-1 and TRBJ2-5; D possibly corresponds to TRBD2 (6 bases). The CDR3 spans 15 residues. V lost 3 bases and J lost 2, with 14 bases in between. Germline V lookup: CDR1 SGHRS, CDR2 YFSETQ. The CDR3 DNA sequence: TGCGCCAGCAGCTACCTCCGGGACTTTCAAGAGACCCAGTACTTC. Residues: CASSYLRDFQETQYF.

This clonotype was counted at least ten times. The chain recombines TRBV6-5 with TRBJ2-3; 12 nucleotides align to TRBD2. Germline V gene sequence: CDR1 MNHEY, CDR2 SVGAGI. V shed 2 bases, J shed 1 base, and the junction held 16 bases outside the gene matches. The CDR3 runs to 21 residues. Here the CDR3 reads CASSYARTSGTGYERTDTQYF. DNA of the CDR3: TGTGCCAGCAGTTACGCTAGGACTAGCGGGACAGGATACGAACGCACAGATACGCAGTATTTT.

The CDR3, as DNA: TGCGCCAGCAGCCAAGATAGGACAGGGTATTCACCCCTCCACTTT. Its translation: CASSQDRTGYSPLHF. The V and J genes are TRBV4-3 and TRBJ1-6, with TRBD1 matching over 8 bases. Germline V lookup: CDR1 LGHNA, CDR2 YSLEER. V lost 0 bases and J lost 8; bases outside the gene matches: 3. The CDR3 length is 15 residues.

This clonotype was found many times. J is TRBJ2-3 and V is TRBV12-3 or TRBV12-4, with a possible D match to TRBD1 (6 bases). The CDR3 is 13 residues long. The V end lost 8 bases, the J end lost 2 bases, and 11 bases lay between the germline ends. The CDR3 protein is CASRTEDTDTQYF. In DNA form, the CDR3 reads TGTGCCAGCCGGACAGAGGACACAGATACGCAGTATTTT.

This clonotype showed up many times. The rearrangement links TRBV6-5 to TRBJ1-2; D is uncertain. With 2 bases removed from V and 7 bases from J, the gap between germline ends came to 17 bases. There are 15 residues in the CDR3. From germline, CDR1 is MNHEY and CDR2 SVGAGI. CDR3 nucleotide sequence: TGTGCCAGCAGTTACCTCCAGACTGGACTCCGTGGCTACACCTTC. It encodes CASSYLQTGLRGYTF.

This clonotype was observed many times. CDR3 bases: TGTGCCAGTAGTATCGCCGGGGAGCTGTTTTTT. Translating gives CASSIAGELFF. V and J are TRBV19 and TRBJ2-2; no clear D. Germline CDR1 and CDR2: LNHDA and SQIVND (reference sequence). Trimming removed 3 bases from V and 6 bases from J, with 2 bases in between. There are 11 residues in the CDR3. Complete variable domain (other parts from reference TRBV19 and TRBJ2-2): DGGITQSPKYLFRKEGQNVTLSCEQNLNHDAMYWYRQDPGQGLRLIYYSQIVNDFQKGDIAEGYSVSREKKESFPLTVTSAQKNPTAFYLCASSIAGELFFGEGSRLTVL.

The table lists this clonotype with many counts. This chain connects TRBV4-3 to TRBJ2-5; no firm D call. CDR1 is LGHNA, CDR2 YSLEER, per germline. This CDR3 spans 16 amino acids. The V end was cut by 3 bases, the J end by 1 base, with 15 bases between. Here the CDR3 DNA reads TGCGCCAGCAGCCAGACTTTTCGAGCGTTCCAAGAGACCCAGTACTTC. Protein sequence: CASSQTFRAFQETQYF.

This clonotype was recorded a few times. The chain recombines TRBV6-5 with TRBJ2-5; the D call may be TRBD1 or TRBD2 (5 bases each). The CDR3 length is 12 residues. Germline V gene data show CDR1 as MNHEY and CDR2 as SVGAGI. V lost 0 bases, J lost 10 bases, and 9 bases lay in between. The CDR3 loop is CASSYSRGIQYF. CDR3 nucleotide sequence: TGTGCCAGCAGTTACTCGAGGGGTATCCAGTACTTC.

The V gene is TRBV14, the J gene TRBJ2-1, with D hard to call. Germline CDR1 is SGHDN and CDR2 is FVKESK. This CDR3 comprises 12 residues. The germline V and J ends were trimmed by 1 base and 11 bases, with 9 bases remaining between them. Written as DNA, the CDR3 is TGTGCCAGCAGCCAAGCTGGGGATAAGCAGTTCTTC. This gives the protein CASSQAGDKQFF. Filled out from reference TRBV14 and TRBJ2-1, the complete variable domain reads EAGVTQFPSHSVIEKGQTVTLRCDPISGHDNLYWYRRVMGKEIKFLLHFVKESKQDESGMPNNRFLAERTGGTYSTLKVQPAELEDSGVYFCASSQAGDKQFFGPGTRLTVL.

There are many counts of this clonotype. The gene calls are TRBV13 and TRBJ2-2; a weak D match, TRBD2 (6 bases). The germline CDR1 and CDR2 sequences are PRHDT and FYEKMQ (reference sequence). This CDR3 comprises 16 residues. Trimming shortened V by 7 bases and J by 4 bases, and 19 bases separated the two germline ends. The CDR3 DNA reads as TGTGCCAGCACCCCAAGCGGGTGGGGACTCACCGGGGAGCTGTTTTTT. Translating gives CASTPSGWGLTGELFF.

J is TRBJ1-5 and V is TRBV27; 7 bases align to TRBD1. The CDR3 consists of 18 residues. J gave up 5 bases and V 4 bases, and 17 bases lay outside the gene matches. Germline V gene data show CDR1 as MNHEY and CDR2 as SMNVEV (reference sequence). The CDR3 sequence is CASSSILDRETVHQPQHF. The CDR3, as DNA: TGTGCCAGCAGTTCAATCTTAGACAGGGAAACAGTACATCAGCCCCAGCATTTT.

Notes on this clonotype: A much larger clone sits a single nucleotide away, making a read error possible. The conserved phenylalanine or tryptophan is not found at the CDR3 terminus, so this likely reflects a read error. The rearrangement uses TRBV6-2 or TRBV6-3 and TRBJ2-5, with 8 bases identical to TRBD2. The CDR3 is 13 residues long. The germline V gene has CDR1 MNHEY and CDR2 SVGEGT. V dropped 6 bases and J dropped 3; count of bases not matched to a gene: 3. CDR3 sequence reads: CASRGLVEETQYS. The CDR3 DNA reads as TGTGCCAGCAGGGGACTAGTCGAAGAGACCCAGTACTCC.

This clonotype was counted many times. The genes are TRBV27 and TRBJ2-3, with 9 bases lining up with TRBD2. Trimming removed 6 bases from V and 6 bases from J; junction bases left unmatched: 13. Germline assignment: CDR1 MNHEY and CDR2 SMNVEV (reference sequence). This CDR3 spans 16 amino acids. The CDR3 here is CASSPGTSISFDTQYF. CDR3 sequence (DNA): TGTGCCAGCAGCCCCGGGACTAGCATTTCATTTGATACGCAGTATTTT.

This clonotype was counted ten times or more. The rearrangement uses TRBV9 and TRBJ2-6, with D hard to call. This CDR3 spans 13 amino acids. CDR1 and CDR2 (germline): SGDLS, YYNGEE. The V and J ends lost 5 bases and 0 bases respectively, with 3 bases between them. DNA of the CDR3: TGTGCCAGCAGGCGCTCTGGGGCCAACGTCCTGACTTTC. It encodes CASRRSGANVLTF.

In this sample, this clonotype turned up many times. The chain uses TRBV4-1 and TRBJ2-2; the match to TRBD2 covers 9 bases. Germline CDR1 reads MGHRA; CDR2 reads YSYEKL. V dropped 3 bases and J dropped 3; count of bases not matched to a gene: 2. The CDR3 contains 15 residues. The DNA for the CDR3 is TGCGCCAGCAGCCATAGCGGGAGTGACACCGGGGAGCTGTTTTTT. It encodes CASSHSGSDTGELFF.

This clonotype occurred many times. This rearrangement joins TRBV4-3 to TRBJ2-5; 7 bases map to TRBD2. The ends lost 1 base at V and 2 bases at J; junction bases unmatched: 16. Per germline, CDR1 LGHNA and CDR2 YSLEER. This CDR3 has 19 amino acids. This CDR3 is CASSQAGSSASGLQETQYF. CDR3 DNA: TGCGCCAGCAGCCAAGCGGGCAGTAGCGCTAGCGGCCTACAAGAGACCCAGTACTTC.

This clonotype has ten or more counts. This rearrangement joins TRBV5-4 to TRBJ2-7, with D hard to call. Germline values: CDR1 SGHNT, CDR2 YYREEE (reference sequence). Trimming pared 0 bases from V and 0 bases from J, leaving 10 bases between. CDR3 length: 15 amino acids. The CDR3 spells CASSLGEQSSYEQYF. In DNA form, the CDR3 reads TGTGCCAGCAGCTTGGGAGAGCAGAGCTCCTACGAGCAGTACTTC.